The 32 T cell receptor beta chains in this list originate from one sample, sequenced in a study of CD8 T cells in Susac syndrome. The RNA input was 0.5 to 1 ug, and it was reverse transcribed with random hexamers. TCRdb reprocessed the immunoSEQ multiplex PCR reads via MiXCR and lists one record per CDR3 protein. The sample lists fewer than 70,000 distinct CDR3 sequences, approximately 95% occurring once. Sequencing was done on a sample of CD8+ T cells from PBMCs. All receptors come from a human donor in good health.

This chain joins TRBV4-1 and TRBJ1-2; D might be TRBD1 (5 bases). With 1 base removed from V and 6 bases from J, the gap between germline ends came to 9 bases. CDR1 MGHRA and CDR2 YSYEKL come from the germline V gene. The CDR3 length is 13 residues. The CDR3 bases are TGCGCCAGCAGCCAAGTTGGGGGAGATGGCTACACCTTC. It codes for CASSQVGGDGYTF.

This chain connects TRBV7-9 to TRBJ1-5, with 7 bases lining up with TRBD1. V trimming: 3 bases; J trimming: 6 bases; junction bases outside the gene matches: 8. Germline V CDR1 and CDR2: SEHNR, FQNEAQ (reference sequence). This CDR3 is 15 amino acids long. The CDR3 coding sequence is TGTGCCAGCAGCTTGGATGAGGGGGCAGGTCAGCCCCAGCATTTT. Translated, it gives CASSLDEGAGQPQHF.

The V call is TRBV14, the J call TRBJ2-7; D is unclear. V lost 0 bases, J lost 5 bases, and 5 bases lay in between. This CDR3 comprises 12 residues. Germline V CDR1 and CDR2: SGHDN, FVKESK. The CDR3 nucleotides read TGTGCCAGCAGCCAAGAGGGCCACGAGCAGTACTTC. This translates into CASSQEGHEQYF.

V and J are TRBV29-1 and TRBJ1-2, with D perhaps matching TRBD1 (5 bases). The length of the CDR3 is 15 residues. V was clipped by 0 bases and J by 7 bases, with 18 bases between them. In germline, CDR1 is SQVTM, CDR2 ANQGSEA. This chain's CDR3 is CSVEDQVTKGTGYTF. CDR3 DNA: TGCAGCGTTGAAGATCAGGTGACAAAGGGGACTGGCTACACCTTC.

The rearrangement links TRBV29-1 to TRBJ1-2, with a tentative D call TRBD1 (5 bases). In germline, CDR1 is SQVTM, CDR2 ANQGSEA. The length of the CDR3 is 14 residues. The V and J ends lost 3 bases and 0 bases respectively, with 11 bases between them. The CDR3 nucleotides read TGCAGCGTTGACCGAGAGGGGCCTAACTATGGCTACACCTTC. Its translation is CSVDREGPNYGYTF. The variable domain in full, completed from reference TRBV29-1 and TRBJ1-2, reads SAVISQKPSRDICQRGTSLTIQCQVDSQVTMMFWYRQQPGQSLTLIATANQGSEATYESGFVIDKFPISRPNLTFSTLTVSNMSPEDSSIYLCSVDREGPNYGYTFGSGTRLTVV.

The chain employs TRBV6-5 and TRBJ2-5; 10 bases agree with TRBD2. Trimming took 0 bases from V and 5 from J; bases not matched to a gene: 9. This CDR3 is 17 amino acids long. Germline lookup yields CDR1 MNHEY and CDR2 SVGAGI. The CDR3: CASSYSGERGGLETQYF. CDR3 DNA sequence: TGTGCCAGCAGTTACTCCGGAGAGCGGGGGGGCCTTGAGACCCAGTACTTC.

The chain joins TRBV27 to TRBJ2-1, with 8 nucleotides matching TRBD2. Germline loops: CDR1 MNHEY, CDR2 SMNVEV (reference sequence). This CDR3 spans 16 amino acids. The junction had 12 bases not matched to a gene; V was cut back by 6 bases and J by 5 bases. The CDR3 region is CASSRAKRGYHNEQFF. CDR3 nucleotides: TGTGCCAGCAGCCGTGCTAAGCGGGGGTACCACAATGAGCAGTTCTTC.

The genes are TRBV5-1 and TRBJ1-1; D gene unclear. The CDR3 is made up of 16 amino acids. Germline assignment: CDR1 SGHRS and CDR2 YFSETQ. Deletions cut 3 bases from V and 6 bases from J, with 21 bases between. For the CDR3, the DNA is TGCGCCAGCAGCTACCTCTCCGGCAGTCCCGTAGCTGAAGCTTTCTTT. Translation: CASSYLSGSPVAEAFF.

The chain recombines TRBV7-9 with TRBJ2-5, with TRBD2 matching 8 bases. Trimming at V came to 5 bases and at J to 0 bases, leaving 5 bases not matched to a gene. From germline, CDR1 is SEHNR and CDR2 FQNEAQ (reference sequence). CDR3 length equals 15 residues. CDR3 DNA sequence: TGTGCCAGCAGCCTTGAAGCGGGGGACCAAGAGACCCAGTACTTC. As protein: CASSLEAGDQETQYF.

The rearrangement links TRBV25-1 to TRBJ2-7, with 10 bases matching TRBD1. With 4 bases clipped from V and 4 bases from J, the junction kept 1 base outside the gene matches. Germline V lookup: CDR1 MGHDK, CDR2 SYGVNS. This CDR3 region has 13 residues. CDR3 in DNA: TGTGCCAGCAGTGCGGGACAGGGGTACGAGCAGTACGTC. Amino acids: CASSAGQGYEQYV.

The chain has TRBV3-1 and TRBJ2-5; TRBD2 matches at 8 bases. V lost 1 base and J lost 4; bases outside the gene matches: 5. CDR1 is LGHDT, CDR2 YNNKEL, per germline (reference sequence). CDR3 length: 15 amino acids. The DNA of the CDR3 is TGTGCCAGCAGCCAAGTCGAGACTAGCGCAGAGACCCAGTACTTC. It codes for CASSQVETSAETQYF.

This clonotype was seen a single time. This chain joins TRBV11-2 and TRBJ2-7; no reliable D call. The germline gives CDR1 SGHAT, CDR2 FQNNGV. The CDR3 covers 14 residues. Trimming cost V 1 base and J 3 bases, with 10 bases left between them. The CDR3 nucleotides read TGTGCCAGCAGCTTAGTAATATCTGACTACGAGCAGTACTTC. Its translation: CASSLVISDYEQYF.

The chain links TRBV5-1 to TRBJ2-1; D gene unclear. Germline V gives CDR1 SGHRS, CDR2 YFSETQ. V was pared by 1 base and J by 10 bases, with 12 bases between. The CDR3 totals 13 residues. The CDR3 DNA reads TGCGCCAGCAGCTTGAGGGTCAGGCTGGAGCAGTTCTTC. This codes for CASSLRVRLEQFF.

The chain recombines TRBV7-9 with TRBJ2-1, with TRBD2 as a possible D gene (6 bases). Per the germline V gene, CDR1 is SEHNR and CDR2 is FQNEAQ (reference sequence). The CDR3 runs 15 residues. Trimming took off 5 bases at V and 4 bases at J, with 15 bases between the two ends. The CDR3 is CASSLLADKYNEQFF. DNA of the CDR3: TGTGCCAGCAGCCTATTAGCGGACAAGTACAATGAGCAGTTCTTC.

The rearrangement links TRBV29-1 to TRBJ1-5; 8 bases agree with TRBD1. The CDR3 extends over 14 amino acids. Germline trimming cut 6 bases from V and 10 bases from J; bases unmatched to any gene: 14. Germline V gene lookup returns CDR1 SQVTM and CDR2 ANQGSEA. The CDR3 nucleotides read TGCAGCGTCAGAACGACAGGGGATGCTTCACCCCAGCATTTT. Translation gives CSVRTTGDASPQHF.

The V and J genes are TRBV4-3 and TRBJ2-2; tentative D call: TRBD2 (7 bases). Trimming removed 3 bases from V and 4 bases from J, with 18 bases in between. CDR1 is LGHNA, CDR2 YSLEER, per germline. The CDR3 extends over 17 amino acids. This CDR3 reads CASSQGRRGLGTGELFF. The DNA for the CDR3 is TGCGCCAGCAGCCAGGGGAGGCGGGGGCTGGGCACCGGGGAGCTGTTTTTT.

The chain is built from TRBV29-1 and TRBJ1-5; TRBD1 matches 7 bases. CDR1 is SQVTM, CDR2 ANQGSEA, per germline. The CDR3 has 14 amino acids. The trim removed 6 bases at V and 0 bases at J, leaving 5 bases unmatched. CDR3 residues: CSVLGQNSNQPQHF. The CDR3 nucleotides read TGCAGCGTCCTGGGACAGAATAGCAATCAGCCCCAGCATTTT.

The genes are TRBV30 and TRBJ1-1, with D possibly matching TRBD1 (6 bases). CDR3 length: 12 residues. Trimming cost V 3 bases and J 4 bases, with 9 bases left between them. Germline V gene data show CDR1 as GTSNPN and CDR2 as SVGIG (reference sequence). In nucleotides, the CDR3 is TGTGCCTGGAGACAGGGTCGCACTGAAGCTTTCTTT. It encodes CAWRQGRTEAFF.

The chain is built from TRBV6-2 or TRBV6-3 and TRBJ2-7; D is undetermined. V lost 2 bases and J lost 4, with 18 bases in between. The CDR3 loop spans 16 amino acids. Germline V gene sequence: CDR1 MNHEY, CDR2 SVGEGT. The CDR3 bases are TGTGCCAGCAGTTACCCCGCTGGGGTGGTTGGATACGAGCAGTACTTC. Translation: CASSYPAGVVGYEQYF.

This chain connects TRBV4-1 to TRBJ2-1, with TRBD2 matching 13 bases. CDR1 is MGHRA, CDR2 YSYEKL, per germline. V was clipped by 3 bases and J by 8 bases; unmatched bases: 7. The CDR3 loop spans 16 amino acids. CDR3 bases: TGCGCCAGCAGCCATCCCGGGACTAGCGGGGTCTATGAGCAGTTCTTC. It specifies CASSHPGTSGVYEQFF.

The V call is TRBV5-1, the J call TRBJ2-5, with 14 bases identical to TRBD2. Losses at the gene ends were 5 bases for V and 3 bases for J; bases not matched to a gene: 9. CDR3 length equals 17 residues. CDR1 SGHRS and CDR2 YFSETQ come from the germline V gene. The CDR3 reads CASSLRRLAGGKETQYF. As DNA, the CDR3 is TGCGCCAGCAGTTTAAGAAGACTAGCGGGGGGGAAAGAGACCCAGTACTTC.

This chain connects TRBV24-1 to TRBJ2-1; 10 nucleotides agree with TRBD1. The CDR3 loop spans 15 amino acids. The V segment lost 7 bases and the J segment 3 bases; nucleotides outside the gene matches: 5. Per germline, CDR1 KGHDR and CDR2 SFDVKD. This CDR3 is CATSRDRGLYNEQFF. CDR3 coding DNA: TGTGCCACCAGCCGGGACAGGGGCCTCTACAATGAGCAGTTCTTC.

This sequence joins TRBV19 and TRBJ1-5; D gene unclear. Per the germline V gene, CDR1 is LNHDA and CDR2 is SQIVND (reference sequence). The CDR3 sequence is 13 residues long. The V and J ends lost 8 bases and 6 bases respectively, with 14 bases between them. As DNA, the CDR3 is TGTGCCAGTCAAACCAGCTTCGGTCAGCCCCAGCATTTT. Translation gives CASQTSFGQPQHF. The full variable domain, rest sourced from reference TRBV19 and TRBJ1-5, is DGGITQSPKYLFRKEGQNVTLSCEQNLNHDAMYWYRQDPGQGLRLIYYSQIVNDFQKGDIAEGYSVSREKKESFPLTVTSAQKNPTAFYLCASQTSFGQPQHFGDGTRLSIL.

This CDR3 reads CASSFRNTGELFF. The CDR3 DNA reads as TGTGCCAGCAGTTTTAGGAACACCGGGGAGCTGTTTTTT. V usage is TRBV3-1 and J usage is TRBJ2-2; D ambiguous. V was clipped by 6 bases and J by 1 base, with 6 bases between them. CDR1 LGHDT and CDR2 YNNKEL come from the germline V gene (reference sequence). The CDR3 sequence is 13 residues long.

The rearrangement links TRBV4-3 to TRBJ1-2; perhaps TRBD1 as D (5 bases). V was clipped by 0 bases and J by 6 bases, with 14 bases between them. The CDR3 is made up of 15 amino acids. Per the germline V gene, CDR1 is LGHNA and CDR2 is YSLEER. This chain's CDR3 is CASSQDATGVNGYTF. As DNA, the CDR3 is TGCGCCAGCAGCCAAGATGCCACAGGAGTGAATGGCTACACCTTC.

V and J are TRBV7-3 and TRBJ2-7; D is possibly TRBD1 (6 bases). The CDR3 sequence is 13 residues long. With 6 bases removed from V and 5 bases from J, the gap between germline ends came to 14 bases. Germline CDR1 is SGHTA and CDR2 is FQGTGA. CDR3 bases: TGTGCCAGCAGTGACAGGTCTATCAACGAGCAGTACTTC. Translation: CASSDRSINEQYF.

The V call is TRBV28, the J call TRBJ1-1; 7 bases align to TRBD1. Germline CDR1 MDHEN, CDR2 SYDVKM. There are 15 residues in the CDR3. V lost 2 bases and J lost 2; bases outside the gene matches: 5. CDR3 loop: CASSLDEGANTEAFF. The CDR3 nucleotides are TGTGCCAGCAGTTTAGATGAGGGGGCAAACACTGAAGCTTTCTTT.

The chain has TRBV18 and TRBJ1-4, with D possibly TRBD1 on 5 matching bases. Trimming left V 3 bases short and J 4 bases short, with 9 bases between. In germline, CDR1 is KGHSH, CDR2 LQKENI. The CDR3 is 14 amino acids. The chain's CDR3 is CASSPQGINEKLFF. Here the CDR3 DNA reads TGTGCCAGCTCACCTCAGGGCATTAATGAAAAACTGTTTTTT. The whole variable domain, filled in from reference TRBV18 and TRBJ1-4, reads NAGVMQNPRHLVRRRGQEARLRCSPMKGHSHVYWYRQLPEEGLKFMVYLQKENIIDESGMPKERFSAEFPKEGPSILRIQQVVRGDSAAYFCASSPQGINEKLFFGSGTQLSVL.

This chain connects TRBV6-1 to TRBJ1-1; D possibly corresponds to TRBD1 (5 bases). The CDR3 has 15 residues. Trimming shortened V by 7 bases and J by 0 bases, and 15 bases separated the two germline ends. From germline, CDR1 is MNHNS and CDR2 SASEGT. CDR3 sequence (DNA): TGTGCCAGCACAGACAGTCCAGCGATGAACACTGAAGCTTTCTTT. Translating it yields CASTDSPAMNTEAFF.

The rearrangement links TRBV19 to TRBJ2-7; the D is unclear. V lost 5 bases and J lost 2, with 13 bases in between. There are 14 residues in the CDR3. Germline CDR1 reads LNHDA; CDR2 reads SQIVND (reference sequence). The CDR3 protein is CASSRLGSPYEQYF. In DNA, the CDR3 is TGTGCCAGTAGTCGGCTGGGCTCTCCCTACGAGCAGTACTTC.

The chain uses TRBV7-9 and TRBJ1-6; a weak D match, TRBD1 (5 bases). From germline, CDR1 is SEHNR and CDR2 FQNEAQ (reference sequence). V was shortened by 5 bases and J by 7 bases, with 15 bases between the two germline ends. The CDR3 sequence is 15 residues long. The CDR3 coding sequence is TGTGCCAGCAGCCCAAACCGGGGCCCGAATTCACCCCTCCACTTT. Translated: CASSPNRGPNSPLHF. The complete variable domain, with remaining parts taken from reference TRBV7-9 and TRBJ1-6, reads DTGVSQNPRHKITKRGQNVTFRCDPISEHNRLYWYRQTLGQGPEFLTYFQNEAQLEKSRLLSDRFSAERPKGSFSTLEIQRTEQGDSAMYLCASSPNRGPNSPLHFGNGTRLTVT.

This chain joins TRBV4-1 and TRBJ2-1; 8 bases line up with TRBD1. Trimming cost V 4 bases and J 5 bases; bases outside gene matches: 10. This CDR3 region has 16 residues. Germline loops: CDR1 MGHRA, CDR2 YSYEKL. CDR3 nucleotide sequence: TGCGCCAGCAGCCTCCAGGACAGGGTGGTTAACAATGAGCAGTTCTTC. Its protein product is CASSLQDRVVNNEQFF.